These 14 T cell receptor beta chains were all obtained from the same sample, sequenced in a study of T-cell memory formation after mild COVID-19. Via MiXCR, TCRdb re-called the 5' RACE reads, giving one row per CDR3 protein. The table lists roughly 110,000 distinct CDR3 sequences, 22% of them singletons, with approximately 40% in the top ten. Input material: PBMCs or a T cell subset sorted from them (not recorded which). The receptors derive from a man younger than 30 who had mild COVID-19 (a few samples of this study predate the infection). Cell type and time point are not known.

V and J are TRBV7-9 and TRBJ2-5; no reliable D call. The CDR3 has 13 amino acids. Germline CDR1 SEHNR, CDR2 FQNEAQ (reference sequence). Trimming removed 6 bases at V and 10 bases at J, with 18 bases between. The CDR3 sequence: CASRGSSGVSQYF. CDR3 bases: TGTGCCAGCAGAGGATCCAGTGGGGTGAGCCAGTACTTC.

The chain couples TRBV5-1 to TRBJ2-7; 9 bases match TRBD2. Trimming removed 0 bases from V and 3 bases from J; junction bases left unmatched: 4. CDR1 SGHRS and CDR2 YFSETQ come from the germline V gene. The CDR3 runs 15 residues. CDR3 nucleotides: TGCGCCAGCAGCTTGGAAGCGGGGGGTTTCTACGAGCAGTACGTC. This translates into CASSLEAGGFYEQYV.

This clonotype was found a few times. The CDR3 DNA is TGTGCCAGCAGCATAAGAGGGATTCGGTACTTC. This encodes CASSIRGIRYF. This chain joins TRBV21-1 and TRBJ2-7. TRBV21-1 is shown as a pseudogene. CDR3 length: 11 residues.

The chain joins TRBV6-6 to TRBJ2-3, with D unresolved. This CDR3 region has 14 residues. V lost 8 bases and J 5 bases, leaving 17 bases between the germline ends. Germline V gene lookup returns CDR1 MNHNY and CDR2 SVGAGI (reference sequence). In DNA, the CDR3 is TGTGCCAGCCTCCTTTGGCGTAGAGGAGATACGCAGTATTTT. This gives the protein CASLLWRRGDTQYF.

The rearrangement uses TRBV12-3 or TRBV12-4 and TRBJ2-5; no firm D call. The V end was cut by 2 bases, the J end by 4 bases, with 8 bases between. There are 13 residues in the CDR3. This CDR3 is CASSLRVAETQYF. For the CDR3, the DNA is TGTGCCAGCAGTTTAAGGGTAGCAGAGACCCAGTACTTC.

V usage is TRBV6-2 or TRBV6-3 and J usage is TRBJ1-1; the D is unclear. Germline V lookup: CDR1 MNHEY, CDR2 SVGEGT. The CDR3 has 14 amino acids. Trimming pared 2 bases from V and 3 bases from J, leaving 10 bases between. CDR3 in amino acids: CASSYPGHDTEAFF. The CDR3 DNA follows: TGTGCCAGCAGTTACCCCGGGCACGACACTGAAGCTTTCTTT.

In its sample, this clonotype was seen a few times. V is TRBV7-2 and J is TRBJ2-3; 12 positions agree with TRBD2. The CDR3 has 14 amino acids. After removal of 4 bases from V and 5 bases from J, the junction contained 1 base not matched to a gene. CDR1 is SGHTA and CDR2 is FQGNSA in the germline V gene. The CDR3 here is CASSSSGGGDTQYF. DNA of the CDR3: TGTGCCAGCAGCTCTAGCGGGGGGGGAGATACGCAGTATTTT.

This chain connects TRBV12-3 or TRBV12-4 to TRBJ2-5, with D maybe TRBD1 (5 bases). The V gene lost 5 bases and the J gene lost 4 bases, with 11 bases spanning the gap. CDR3 length equals 13 residues. CDR3 loop: CASSTGLRETQYF. The CDR3 coding sequence is TGTGCCAGCAGTACAGGTCTACGAGAGACCCAGTACTTC.

This clonotype came up a few times. The J gene is TRBJ1-1, the V gene TRBV20-1; 7 nucleotides line up with TRBD1. V was clipped by 5 bases and J by 8 bases; unmatched bases: 5. The CDR3 runs to 11 residues. Germline V gives CDR1 DFQATT, CDR2 SNEGSKA (reference sequence). The CDR3 DNA follows: TGCAGTGCTTTCAGACAGGGCGAAGCTTTCTTT. The encoded protein is CSAFRQGEAFF.

The chain combines TRBV9 with TRBJ2-7; D is possibly TRBD2 (5 bases). Per the germline V gene, CDR1 is SGDLS and CDR2 is YYNGEE. With 0 bases removed from V and 5 bases from J, the gap between germline ends came to 12 bases. The CDR3 totals 14 residues. CDR3 sequence (DNA): TGTGCCAGCAGCGTAGGAGGGCACGGCGACGAGCAGTACTTC. Protein sequence: CASSVGGHGDEQYF.

This clonotype was observed a single time. CDR3 loop: CASSQRWNTEAFF. DNA for the CDR3: TGCGCCAGCAGCCAGAGGTGGAACACTGAAGCTTTCTTT. V gene TRBV4-1 combines with J gene TRBJ1-1; D unclear. The CDR3 covers 13 residues. The V gene lost 3 bases and the J gene lost 1 base, with 6 bases spanning the gap. Germline V gene sequence: CDR1 MGHRA, CDR2 YSYEKL.

The sample holds a few counts of this clonotype. The chain is built from TRBV7-7 and TRBJ2-3, with 7 positions matching TRBD2. This CDR3 has 15 amino acids. Unmatched junction bases numbered 4, after V lost 4 bases and J lost 0 bases. Germline V gene lookup returns CDR1 SSHAT and CDR2 FNYEAQ (reference sequence). CDR3 loop: CASSSSGASTDTQYF. CDR3 DNA: TGTGCCAGCAGCTCAAGCGGGGCTAGCACAGATACGCAGTATTTT.

This clonotype was observed a handful of times. The chain uses TRBV7-9 and TRBJ2-3; TRBD2 is a possible D gene (6 bases). With 4 bases removed from V and 4 bases from J, the gap between germline ends came to 27 bases. The CDR3 is made up of 19 amino acids. Per the germline V gene, CDR1 is SEHNR and CDR2 is FQNEAQ (reference sequence). The CDR3 bases are TGTGCCAGCAGCTCCGCTTGGATTAAGCAGGAGGGGACTCCAGATACGCAGTATTTT. Translating gives CASSSAWIKQEGTPDTQYF. The whole variable domain, filled in from reference TRBV7-9 and TRBJ2-3, reads DTGVSQNPRHKITKRGQNVTFRCDPISEHNRLYWYRQTLGQGPEFLTYFQNEAQLEKSRLLSDRFSAERPKGSFSTLEIQRTEQGDSAMYLCASSSAWIKQEGTPDTQYFGPGTRLTVL.

This clonotype showed up just a few times. The rearrangement joins TRBV6-6 to TRBJ1-2, with a weak D call TRBD1 (6 bases). Germline values: CDR1 MNHNY, CDR2 SVGAGI (reference sequence). V was trimmed by 0 bases and J by 6 bases, leaving 14 bases between them. This CDR3 comprises 15 residues. The chain's CDR3 is CASSYSGGAPDGYTF. CDR3 nucleotide sequence: TGTGCCAGCAGTTACTCCGGGGGGGCTCCCGATGGCTACACCTTC.